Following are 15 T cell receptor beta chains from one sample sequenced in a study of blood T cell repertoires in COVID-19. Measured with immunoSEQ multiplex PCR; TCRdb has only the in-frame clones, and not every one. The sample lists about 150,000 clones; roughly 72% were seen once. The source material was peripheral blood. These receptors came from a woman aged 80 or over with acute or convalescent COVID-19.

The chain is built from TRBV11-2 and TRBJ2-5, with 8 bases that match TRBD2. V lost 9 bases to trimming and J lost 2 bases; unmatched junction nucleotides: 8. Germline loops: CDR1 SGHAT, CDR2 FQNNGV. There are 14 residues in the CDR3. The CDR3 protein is CASKRGSLQETQYF. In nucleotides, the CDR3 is TGTGCCAGTAAGCGGGGGTCTCTTCAAGAGACCCAGTACTTC.

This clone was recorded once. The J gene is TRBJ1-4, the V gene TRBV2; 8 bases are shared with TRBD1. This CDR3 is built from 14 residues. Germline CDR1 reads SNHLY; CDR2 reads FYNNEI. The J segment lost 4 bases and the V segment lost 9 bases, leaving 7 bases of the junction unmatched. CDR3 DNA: TGTGCCAGTTACCTACAGGGGGATAATGAAAAACTGTTTTTT. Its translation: CASYLQGDNEKLFF.

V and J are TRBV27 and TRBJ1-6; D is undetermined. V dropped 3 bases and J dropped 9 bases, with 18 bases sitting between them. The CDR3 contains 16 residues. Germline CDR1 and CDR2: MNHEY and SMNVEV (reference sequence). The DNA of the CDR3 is TGTGCCAGCAGTTTCCGCCCCTACAGTTTTGGTTCACCCCTCCACTTT. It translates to CASSFRPYSFGSPLHF.

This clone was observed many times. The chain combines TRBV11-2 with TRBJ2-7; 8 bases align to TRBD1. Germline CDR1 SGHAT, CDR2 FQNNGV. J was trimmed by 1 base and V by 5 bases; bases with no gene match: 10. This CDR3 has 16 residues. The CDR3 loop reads CASSPGQGGVSYEQYF. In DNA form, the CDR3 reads TGTGCCAGCAGCCCCGGACAGGGCGGGGTTTCCTACGAGCAGTACTTC.

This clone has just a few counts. The DNA for the CDR3 is TGTGCCAGCAGTTCCCTCCCGGGACATAAAGAAATCAGGGATGGCTACACCTTC. Protein sequence: CASSSLPGHKEIRDGYTF. The chain uses TRBV6-2 or TRBV6-3 and TRBJ1-2; tentatively, D is TRBD1 (6 bases). CDR1 is MNHEY, CDR2 SVGEGT, per germline. The CDR3 is 18 amino acids. V was trimmed by 4 bases and J by 6 bases, leaving 27 bases between them.

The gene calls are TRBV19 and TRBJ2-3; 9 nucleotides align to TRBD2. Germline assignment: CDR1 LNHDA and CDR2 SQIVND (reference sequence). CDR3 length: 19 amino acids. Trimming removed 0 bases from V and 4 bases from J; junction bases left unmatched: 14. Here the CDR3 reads CASSIDLLPPSGMSDTQYF. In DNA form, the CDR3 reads TGTGCCAGTAGTATAGATCTCCTACCCCCTAGCGGGATGTCAGATACGCAGTATTTT.

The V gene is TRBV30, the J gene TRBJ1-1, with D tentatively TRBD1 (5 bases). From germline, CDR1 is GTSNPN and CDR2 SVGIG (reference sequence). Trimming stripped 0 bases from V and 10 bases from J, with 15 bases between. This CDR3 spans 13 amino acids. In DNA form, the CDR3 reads TGTGCCTGGAGTGTGTCGACAGAGAGAGGAGCTTTCTTT. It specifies CAWSVSTERGAFF.

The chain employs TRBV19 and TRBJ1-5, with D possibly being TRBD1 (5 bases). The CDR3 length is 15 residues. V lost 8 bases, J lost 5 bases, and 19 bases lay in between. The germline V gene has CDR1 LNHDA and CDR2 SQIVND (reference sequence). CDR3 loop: CASSSGWRADQPQHF. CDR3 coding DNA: TGTGCCAGTTCTTCAGGGTGGAGGGCGGATCAGCCCCAGCATTTT.

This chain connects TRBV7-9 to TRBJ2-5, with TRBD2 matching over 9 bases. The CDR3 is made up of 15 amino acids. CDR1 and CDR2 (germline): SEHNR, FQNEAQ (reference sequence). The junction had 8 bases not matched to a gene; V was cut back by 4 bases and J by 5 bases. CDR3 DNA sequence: TGTGCCAGCAGCTCCTTAGCGGGAGCATGGGAGACCCAGTACTTC. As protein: CASSSLAGAWETQYF.

CDR3 region: CASTEPWTSGGQETQYF. DNA for the CDR3: TGTGCCAGCACCGAACCTTGGACTAGCGGGGGGCAAGAGACCCAGTACTTC. This chain links TRBV2 with TRBJ2-5; TRBD2 matches at 14 bases. CDR3 length equals 17 residues. V trimming: 7 bases; J trimming: 2 bases; junction bases outside the gene matches: 9. Germline V CDR1 and CDR2: SNHLY, FYNNEI.

CDR3 in amino acids: CASSIRDRTPEAFF. CDR3 nucleotides: TGTGCCAGTAGTATTAGGGACAGGACACCTGAAGCTTTCTTT. The chain couples TRBV19 to TRBJ1-1; the match to TRBD1 covers 8 bases. V gave up 3 bases and J gave up 6 bases; unmatched junction bases: 6. CDR3 size: 14 residues. Germline V gene data show CDR1 as LNHDA and CDR2 as SQIVND (reference sequence). Full variable domain (outside the CDR3, taken from reference TRBV19 and TRBJ1-1): DGGITQSPKYLFRKEGQNVTLSCEQNLNHDAMYWYRQDPGQGLRLIYYSQIVNDFQKGDIAEGYSVSREKKESFPLTVTSAQKNPTAFYLCASSIRDRTPEAFFGQGTRLTVV.

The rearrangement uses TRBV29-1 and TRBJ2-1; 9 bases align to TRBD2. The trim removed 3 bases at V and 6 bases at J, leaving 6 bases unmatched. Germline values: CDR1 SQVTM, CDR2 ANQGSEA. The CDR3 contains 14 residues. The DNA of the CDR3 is TGCAGCGTTGATACGGGACTAGCTACCAATGAGCAGTTCTTC. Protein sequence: CSVDTGLATNEQFF.

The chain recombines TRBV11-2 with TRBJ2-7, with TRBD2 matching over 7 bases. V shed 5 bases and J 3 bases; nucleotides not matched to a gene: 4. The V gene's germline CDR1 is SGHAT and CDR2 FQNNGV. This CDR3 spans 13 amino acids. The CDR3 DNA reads TGTGCCAGCAGCCCAGAGCGGGGCTACGAGCAGTACTTC. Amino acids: CASSPERGYEQYF.

CDR3 in amino acids: CASSQDSNRAWGEAFF. CDR3 coding DNA: TGCGCCAGCAGCCAAGATTCTAACAGGGCATGGGGTGAAGCTTTCTTT. The chain links TRBV4-1 to TRBJ1-1; D perhaps matches TRBD1 (6 bases). V lost 0 bases, J lost 7 bases, and 18 bases lay in between. The V gene's germline CDR1 is MGHRA and CDR2 YSYEKL. This CDR3 is 16 amino acids long.

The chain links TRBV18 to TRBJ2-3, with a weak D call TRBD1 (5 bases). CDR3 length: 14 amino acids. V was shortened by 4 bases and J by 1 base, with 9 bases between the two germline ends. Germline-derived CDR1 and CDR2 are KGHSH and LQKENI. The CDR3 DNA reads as TGTGCCAGCTCACTTGGGGCTGGCACAGATACGCAGTATTTT. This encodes CASSLGAGTDTQYF.